The entry below describes one T cell receptor beta chain. Its antigen is undetermined. The entry originates in a study of T-cell memory formation after mild COVID-19. The study's findings and limits: Shrinking CD4+ clones were chiefly CM and EM; CD8+ ones were chiefly EMRA.

From 5'RACE with constant-segment primers came TCR alpha and TCR beta cDNA libraries that carried sample barcodes and UMIs. TCRdb re-derived calls from the 5' RACE reads in MiXCR, one entry per CDR3 protein. In the table there are 200,000 to 300,000 distinct CDR3 sequences, just over 15% of which are singletons. Sequences were obtained from PBMCs or a T cell subset sorted from them (not recorded which). The TCR originated in an adult woman who had mild COVID-19 (a few samples of this study predate the infection). Cell type and time point are not known.

CDR3 DNA sequence: TGTGCCAGCTCACCAGGGAACACTGAAGCTTTCTTT. Protein product: CASSPGNTEAFF. The V gene is TRBV18, the J gene TRBJ1-1; D not certain. With 2 bases removed from V and 1 base from J, the gap between germline ends came to 2 bases. The germline gives CDR1 KGHSH, CDR2 LQKENI. CDR3 length: 12 residues.